This TCR beta chain was recorded in a study of Ad26.COV2.S vaccination and SARS-CoV-2 variants. Study context: Intramuscular Ad26.COV2.S at 5x10^10 or 1x10^11 viral particles.

TCRdb keeps only in-frame clones here, not all; method: immunoSEQ multiplex PCR. Altogether around 400,000 clones are present, around 90% being singletons, with the ten largest covering more than 9%. Broader study findings: Analyses of TCR breadth and depth may have underestimated total T cell responses. Substantial breadth was reportedly displayed by spike-specific CD8+ and CD4+ T cell responses after vaccination.

Treatment denoted: 15 to 20 received Ad26.COV2.S at low or high dose, single or two shots; 5 received placebo; per-sample allocation not given. Samples came from day 63 after the first vaccine or placebo injection. About this clone: Its antigen is currently unknown.

Germline CDR1 and CDR2: KGHDR and SFDVKD. The V end was cut by 5 bases, the J end by 4 bases, with 9 bases between. CDR3 size: 13 residues. This TCR came from a person between 18 and 65 years old who received the Ad26.COV2.S COVID-19 vaccine or a placebo. This specimen was peripheral blood, taken in a trial of Ad26.COV2.S vaccine versus placebo. The chain links TRBV24-1 to TRBJ2-3; D not resolved. The DNA for the CDR3 is TGTGCCACCAGTGGATTTGGGGCAGATACGCAGTATTTT. Amino acid sequence: CATSGFGADTQYF.